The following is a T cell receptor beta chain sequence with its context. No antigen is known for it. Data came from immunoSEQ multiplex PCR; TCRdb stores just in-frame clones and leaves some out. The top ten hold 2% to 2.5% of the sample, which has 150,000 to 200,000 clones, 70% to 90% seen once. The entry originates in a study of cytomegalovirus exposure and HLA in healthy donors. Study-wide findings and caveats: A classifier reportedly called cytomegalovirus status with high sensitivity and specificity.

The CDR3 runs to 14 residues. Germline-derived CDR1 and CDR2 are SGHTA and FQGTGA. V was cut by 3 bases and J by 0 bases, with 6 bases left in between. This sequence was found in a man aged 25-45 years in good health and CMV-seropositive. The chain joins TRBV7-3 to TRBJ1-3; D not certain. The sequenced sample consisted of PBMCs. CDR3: CASSFSSSGNTIYF. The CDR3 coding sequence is TGTGCCAGCAGCTTCTCGAGCTCTGGAAACACCATATATTTT.